The clone carrying this T cell receptor (beta chain) was seen a handful of times. Antigen: not known. One end of the junction does not line up with germline, which may come from a read error. Primers included in the PCR were 60 Vbeta and 13 Jbeta primers. Clones were sequenced by immunoSEQ multiplex PCR, and TCRdb holds only the in-frame ones, with some missing. In the table there are around 130,000 clones, 83% of which are singletons. These data belong to a study of cytomegalovirus exposure and HLA in healthy donors. Points from the study as a whole: CMV serostatus was the only immune exposure information that was available. About 87% or about 30% of the time was how often most TCR beta V segments were productive, according to an earlier analysis. Roughly even sequencing depth across donors was the assumption behind the presence/absence analyses.

The germline CDR1 and CDR2 sequences are SNHLY and FYNNEI. The CDR3 extends over 15 amino acids. This sequence originates from a girl aged 2-9 years in good health and CMV-seronegative. The chain joins TRBV2 to TRBJ1-2, with D possibly matching TRBD1 (6 bases). The sequenced sample was PBMCs. The CDR3 sequence: CASIERTANNYGYTF. The CDR3, as DNA: TGTGCCAGCATTGAACGGACAGCGAATAACTATGGCTACACCTTC. Based on the CDR3 plus reference TRBV2 and TRBJ1-2, the full variable domain is EPEVTQTPSHQVTQMGQEVILRCVPISNHLYFYWYRQILGQKVEFLVSFYNNEISEKSEIFDDQFSVERPDGSNFTLKIRSTKLEDSAMYFCASIERTANNYGYTFGSGTRLTVV.